The 8 T cell receptor beta chains presented below share a single source sample, sequenced in a study of blood T cell repertoires in COVID-19. The protocol was immunoSEQ multiplex PCR, while the TCRdb copy is restricted to in-frame clones and leaves out a portion. The profile shows under 95,000 clones, roughly nine tenths of them singletons. Sequencing was carried out using peripheral blood. These receptors all stem from a man aged 45-60 years with COVID-19, enrolled during active disease.

This clone showed up just a few times. The chain recombines TRBV4-1 with TRBJ1-4, with 10 bases identical to TRBD1. Germline lookup yields CDR1 MGHRA and CDR2 YSYEKL. This CDR3 comprises 16 residues. Trimming at V came to 1 base and at J to 8 bases, leaving 7 bases not matched to a gene. CDR3 in amino acids: CASSQGDRGYPEKLFF. The CDR3 DNA reads as TGCGCCAGCAGCCAAGGGGACAGGGGATACCCGGAAAAACTGTTTTTT.

The chain uses TRBV9 and TRBJ2-2, with 8 bases lining up with TRBD2. J lost 1 base, V lost 0 bases, and 5 bases had no gene match. CDR3 size: 17 residues. Germline CDR1 SGDLS, CDR2 YYNGEE. The DNA for the CDR3 is TGTGCCAGCAGCGTAGCTACGGCGGGGGGGAACACCGGGGAGCTGTTTTTT. Translation gives CASSVATAGGNTGELFF.

The J gene is TRBJ2-5, the V gene TRBV28, with a weak D call TRBD1 (6 bases). Germline lookup yields CDR1 MDHEN and CDR2 SYDVKM. The length of the CDR3 is 11 residues. The germline V and J ends were trimmed by 8 bases and 9 bases, with 13 bases remaining between them. CDR3 bases: TGTGCCAGCGGGGGCTGGGGGCCCCAGTACTTC. Amino acids: CASGGWGPQYF.

The rearrangement joins TRBV5-4 to TRBJ1-1, with D uncertain. Germline assignment: CDR1 SGHNT and CDR2 YYREEE (reference sequence). The germline V and J ends were trimmed by 2 bases and 4 bases, with 15 bases remaining between them. The CDR3 has 15 residues. The CDR3 DNA is TGTGCCAGCAGCTTAGGCGGGCCGGTTAGCACTGAAGCTTTCTTT. Translating gives CASSLGGPVSTEAFF.

This rearrangement joins TRBV7-3 to TRBJ2-3; weak D call: TRBD2 (5 bases). CDR3 size: 14 residues. Germline V gives CDR1 SGHTA, CDR2 FQGTGA. V lost 1 base and J lost 1, with 6 bases in between. The CDR3: CASSLNSGTDTQYF. The CDR3 DNA sequence: TGTGCCAGCAGCTTAAATAGCGGCACAGATACGCAGTATTTT.

This clone was observed a handful of times. The V call is TRBV7-2, the J call TRBJ1-2; weak D call: TRBD1 (6 bases). CDR3 length equals 14 residues. Trimming removed 6 bases at V and 4 bases at J, with 15 bases between. CDR1 SGHTA and CDR2 FQGNSA come from the germline V gene. The CDR3 sequence is CASSYRVETYGYTF. DNA for the CDR3: TGTGCCAGCAGTTACAGGGTCGAGACCTATGGCTACACCTTC.

The gene calls are TRBV5-4 and TRBJ1-2; 7 positions match TRBD1. V was pared by 0 bases and J by 2 bases, with 1 base of the junction left unmatched. CDR3 length equals 14 residues. Germline V CDR1 and CDR2: SGHNT, YYREEE (reference sequence). CDR3 in DNA: TGTGCCAGCAGCTTGGTAGGGGGCAACTATGGCTACACCTTC. This gives the protein CASSLVGGNYGYTF.

The chain links TRBV5-6 to TRBJ2-7; 9 bases are shared with TRBD2. CDR1 is SGHDT and CDR2 is YYEEEE in the germline V gene. J was trimmed by 4 bases and V by 8 bases; bases with no gene match: 4. The CDR3 consists of 12 residues. CDR3: CASQRGEYEQYF. DNA for the CDR3: TGTGCCAGTCAGCGGGGGGAATACGAGCAGTACTTC.